The 2 T cell receptor beta chains given below trace back to one sample, sequenced in a study of Ad26.COV2.S vaccination and SARS-CoV-2 variants. As for treatment: around 19 received Ad26.COV2.S at low or high dose, single or two shots; roughly five received placebo; per-sample allocation not given. Following the first vaccine or placebo injection, samples were taken on day 63. The data were produced by immunoSEQ multiplex PCR, yet TCRdb's version contains in-frame clones alone and is incomplete. The sample lists hundreds of thousands of clones, roughly 89% occurring once. The sample consisted of peripheral blood, taken in a trial of Ad26.COV2.S vaccine versus placebo. The receptor set was obtained from a person between 18 and 60 years old who received the Ad26.COV2.S COVID-19 vaccine or a placebo.

J is TRBJ1-1 and V is TRBV7-2; D not resolved. Germline V gene data show CDR1 as SGHTA and CDR2 as FQGNSA. V lost 4 bases and J 0 bases, leaving 6 bases between the germline ends. This CDR3 has 13 amino acids. The CDR3 is CASSSRLNTEAFF. The CDR3 region has the DNA TGTGCCAGCAGCTCCCGACTGAACACTGAAGCTTTCTTT.

This clone was detected a few times. The chain has TRBV30 and TRBJ1-6; TRBD1 matches 8 bases. The J segment lost 8 bases and the V segment lost 7 bases, leaving 4 bases of the junction unmatched. The germline gives CDR1 GTSNPN, CDR2 SVGIG (reference sequence). This CDR3 spans 12 amino acids. CDR3 residues: CASGTGHSPLHF. In nucleotides, the CDR3 is TGTGCCTCCGGGACAGGTCATTCACCCCTCCACTTT.